This T cell receptor (beta chain) came from a study of beta chain features in type 1 diabetes. Study background: Cell yields, gender and age were similar in healthy donors and patients.

With regard to this clone: Its antigen is currently unknown.

Expressed TCRB transcripts got sequenced, as all isolated RNA was reverse transcribed. Sequenced by immunoSEQ multiplex PCR; TCRdb stores in-frame clones only, minus some. The sample shows 640,000 or so clones, over 13% of them seen only once. Study findings and constraints: Patients with Type 1 diabetes showed moderately but significantly shorter TCRB CDR3s in all four CD4+ subsets.

The CDR3 consists of 16 residues. Germline V lookup: CDR1 MNHNY, CDR2 SVGAGI (reference sequence). V dropped 2 bases and J dropped 1 base, with 12 bases sitting between them. The receptor was isolated from a man aged 18 to 30 with type 1 diabetes. Sequenced: naive CD4+ T cells from blood. The chain combines TRBV6-6 with TRBJ2-1; tentative D call: TRBD2 (5 bases). The CDR3 nucleotides are TGTGCCAGCAGTTACAGGGAGTCCGTTTCCTACAATGAGCAGTTCTTC. Encoded protein: CASSYRESVSYNEQFF.